Each of the 28 T cell receptor beta chains below was sequenced from the same sample in a study of CD8 T cells in Susac syndrome. A quantity of about 0.5 to 1 ug RNA underwent reverse transcription using random hexamers. TCRdb itself ran the immunoSEQ multiplex PCR reads through MiXCR, one entry per CDR3 protein. The sample has around 270,000 distinct CDR3 sequences, approximately 90% seen once. Specimen: CD8+ T cells from PBMCs. These receptors came from a human donor with multiple sclerosis.

The chain uses TRBV10-3 and TRBJ2-7; 8 bases map to TRBD1. The germline V gene encodes CDR1 ENHRY and CDR2 SYGVKD. J was trimmed by 5 bases and V by 4 bases; bases with no gene match: 4. There are 13 residues in the CDR3. The CDR3 is CAISGTGPHEQYF. The CDR3 DNA sequence: TGTGCCATCAGTGGGACAGGGCCCCACGAGCAGTACTTC.

The CDR3 is CASGREGLEQFF. The CDR3 DNA follows: TGTGCCAGCGGGCGGGAGGGCCTCGAGCAGTTCTTC. V usage is TRBV5-4 and J usage is TRBJ2-1; 9 nucleotides line up with TRBD2. CDR3 length: 12 amino acids. V was clipped by 7 bases and J by 10 bases; unmatched bases: 6. Germline lookup yields CDR1 SGHNT and CDR2 YYREEE (reference sequence).

The chain is built from TRBV5-4 and TRBJ2-2; D gene ambiguous. This CDR3 has 15 residues. Germline CDR1 is SGHNT and CDR2 is YYREEE (reference sequence). The V end lost 5 bases, the J end lost 5 bases, and 16 bases lay between the germline ends. The CDR3 loop reads CASSTPESVTGELFF. The CDR3 bases are TGTGCCAGCAGTACCCCAGAGAGTGTTACCGGGGAGCTGTTTTTT.

The V call is TRBV6-4, the J call TRBJ2-1, with D possibly being TRBD2 (5 bases). Germline V gives CDR1 MRHNA, CDR2 SNTAGT. V was cut by 3 bases and J by 0 bases, with 12 bases left in between. The CDR3 contains 16 residues. The CDR3 region has the DNA TGTGCCAGCAGTGATGCCGGGCTAGCCTCCTACAATGAGCAGTTCTTC. Protein product: CASSDAGLASYNEQFF.

The J gene is TRBJ2-1, the V gene TRBV29-1; TRBD2 matches at 14 bases. Germline V gives CDR1 SQVTM, CDR2 ANQGSEA. The CDR3 contains 14 residues. The V and J ends lost 1 base and 8 bases, in that order; junction bases with no gene match: 1. The CDR3 reads CSVEGGLAGDEQFF. CDR3 coding DNA: TGCAGCGTTGAAGGGGGACTAGCGGGAGATGAGCAGTTCTTC.

The chain's CDR3 is CASSQDYGGPYNEQFF. The DNA of the CDR3 is TGCGCCAGCAGCCAAGATTATGGGGGTCCGTACAATGAGCAGTTCTTC. The chain recombines TRBV4-3 with TRBJ2-1; D is perhaps TRBD1 or TRBD2 (5 bases each). Per germline, CDR1 LGHNA and CDR2 YSLEER. Trimming stripped 0 bases from V and 4 bases from J, with 13 bases between. There are 16 residues in the CDR3.

The rearrangement joins TRBV28 to TRBJ2-3; 13 bases map to TRBD2. Germline values: CDR1 MDHEN, CDR2 SYDVKM. This CDR3 contains 19 residues. J was trimmed by 5 bases and V by 6 bases; bases with no gene match: 17. The CDR3 DNA is TGTGCCAGCAGCCCACTCGCACTAGCGGGAGGGCCGGGGAAAGATACGCAGTATTTT. It is translated as CASSPLALAGGPGKDTQYF.

The gene calls are TRBV25-1 and TRBJ1-3, with D tentatively TRBD1 (5 bases). This CDR3 contains 15 residues. Trimming removed 9 bases at V and 1 base at J, with 16 bases between. CDR1 and CDR2 (germline): MGHDK, SYGVNS. CDR3 in DNA: TGTGCCAGAGTGGGGTCCCAGGGTTCTGGAAACACCATATATTTT. Translating gives CARVGSQGSGNTIYF.

The chain has TRBV19 and TRBJ2-6, with a weak D call TRBD2 (6 bases). The CDR3 sequence is 16 residues long. Germline CDR1 LNHDA, CDR2 SQIVND (reference sequence). V dropped 6 bases and J dropped 0 bases, with 12 bases sitting between them. CDR3 bases: TGTGCCAGTAGCCCCGGGGGACGCTCTGGGGCCAACGTCCTGACTTTC. It is translated as CASSPGGRSGANVLTF.

The gene calls are TRBV2 and TRBJ1-1; the D is unclear. Per the germline V gene, CDR1 is SNHLY and CDR2 is FYNNEI. V was trimmed by 7 bases and J by 1 base, leaving 13 bases between them. The CDR3 has 14 residues. Written as DNA, the CDR3 is TGTGCCAGCAACGGGTGGGTGGGGAACACTGAAGCTTTCTTT. It is translated as CASNGWVGNTEAFF.

V is TRBV20-1 and J is TRBJ2-1, with 11 nucleotides matching TRBD2. J was trimmed by 3 bases and V by 3 bases; bases with no gene match: 10. The CDR3 has 17 amino acids. Looked up from germline, CDR1 is DFQATT and CDR2 is SNEGSKA (reference sequence). Here the CDR3 reads CSASPTRLAGIYNEQFF. The CDR3 region has the DNA TGCAGTGCTAGCCCGACCCGACTAGCGGGGATCTACAATGAGCAGTTCTTC.

This sequence joins TRBV20-1 and TRBJ2-7; tentatively, D is TRBD1 or TRBD2 (5 bases each). CDR3 length: 14 residues. CDR1 is DFQATT, CDR2 SNEGSKA, per germline (reference sequence). The germline V and J ends were trimmed by 4 bases and 0 bases, with 13 bases remaining between them. As DNA, the CDR3 is TGCAGTGCTACCTCCGACGGGACCTCCTACGAGCAGTACTTC. Translation gives CSATSDGTSYEQYF.

The chain joins TRBV12-3 or TRBV12-4 to TRBJ1-2; TRBD1 is a possible D gene (5 bases). The V end lost 4 bases, the J end lost 0 bases, and 15 bases lay between the germline ends. This CDR3 has 16 residues. The CDR3 DNA follows: TGTGCCAGCAGTTCCGCCTCAGGGTCGGCTAACTATGGCTACACCTTC. Amino acids: CASSSASGSANYGYTF.

The chain has TRBV12-3 or TRBV12-4 and TRBJ2-1; D is unclear. V was clipped by 5 bases and J by 7 bases, with 9 bases between them. This CDR3 is built from 12 residues. The CDR3 sequence: CASSHPVNEQFF. Here the CDR3 DNA reads TGTGCCAGCAGTCACCCCGTAAATGAGCAGTTCTTC.

The genes are TRBV9 and TRBJ1-1, with TRBD1 as a possible D gene (5 bases). The germline V gene has CDR1 SGDLS and CDR2 YYNGEE. The CDR3 consists of 15 residues. Trimming cost V 0 bases and J 1 base, with 10 bases left between them. The CDR3 nucleotides read TGTGCCAGCAGCGTAGAGGAAGGGACGAACACTGAAGCTTTCTTT. Protein product: CASSVEEGTNTEAFF.

V usage is TRBV7-2 and J usage is TRBJ2-3, with 9 nucleotides matching TRBD1. Unmatched junction bases numbered 12, after V lost 5 bases and J lost 0 bases. CDR3 size: 18 residues. Germline loops: CDR1 SGHTA, CDR2 FQGNSA. This CDR3 is CASSPRLHGTGSTDTQYF. CDR3 coding DNA: TGTGCCAGCAGCCCGAGACTACACGGGACAGGGAGCACAGATACGCAGTATTTT.

This clonotype showed up just once. The rearrangement joins TRBV29-1 to TRBJ2-7; D perhaps matches TRBD1 (5 bases). Per germline, CDR1 SQVTM and CDR2 ANQGSEA. The V gene lost 5 bases and the J gene lost 6 bases, with 8 bases spanning the gap. This CDR3 comprises 10 residues. The CDR3 region has the DNA TGCAGCGTTCAGGGTCGCGAGCAGTACTTC. Its protein is CSVQGREQYF.

The V and J genes are TRBV7-2 and TRBJ2-5, with D possibly being TRBD1 (6 bases). V gave up 4 bases and J gave up 1 base, with 19 bases separating them. CDR3 length equals 17 residues. Germline CDR1 and CDR2: SGHTA and FQGNSA. The CDR3 nucleotides are TGTGCCAGCAGCTCCCGCCCCCCCTGGGGGCCCCAAGAGACCCAGTACTTC. Protein: CASSSRPPWGPQETQYF. The full variable domain, with the rest looked up from reference TRBV7-2 and TRBJ2-5, is GAGVSQSPSNKVTEKGKDVELRCDPISGHTALYWYRQSLGQGLEFLIYFQGNSAPDKSGLPSDRFSAERTGGSVSTLTIQRTQQEDSAVYLCASSSRPPWGPQETQYFGPGTRLLVL.

V is TRBV7-9 and J is TRBJ2-1; D is unclear. V lost 3 bases and J lost 0, with 21 bases in between. CDR3 length equals 19 residues. The germline gives CDR1 SEHNR, CDR2 FQNEAQ (reference sequence). CDR3 DNA sequence: TGTGCCAGCAGCTTCCCCCCGCTCACAGAGACCTACTCCTACAATGAGCAGTTCTTC. It yields the protein CASSFPPLTETYSYNEQFF.

The chain couples TRBV30 to TRBJ2-7, with no clear D. Germline assignment: CDR1 GTSNPN and CDR2 SVGIG (reference sequence). This CDR3 is 13 amino acids long. Trimming cost V 0 bases and J 7 bases, with 13 bases left between them. CDR3 amino acids: CAWSVLQPSEQYF. The CDR3 DNA is TGTGCCTGGAGTGTACTTCAACCGAGTGAGCAGTACTTC. The full variable domain, its missing parts supplied by reference TRBV30 and TRBJ2-7, is SQTIHQWPATLVQPVGSPLSLECTVEGTSNPNLYWYRQAAGRGLQLLFYSVGIGQISSEVPQNLSASRPQDRQFILSSKKLLLSDSGFYLCAWSVLQPSEQYFGPGTRLTVT.

The chain employs TRBV23-1 and TRBJ2-7; the D is unclear. TRBV23-1 is marked as an open reading frame, function uncertain. The CDR3 is 14 amino acids. Trimming stripped 2 bases from V and 0 bases from J, with 8 bases between. This CDR3 is CASSQVRPSYEQYF. The CDR3 DNA is TGCGCCAGCAGTCAAGTGCGGCCCTCCTACGAGCAGTACTTC.

This chain links TRBV7-9 with TRBJ2-7, with a tentative D call TRBD2 (5 bases). V dropped 4 bases and J dropped 9 bases, with 13 bases sitting between them. CDR3 length equals 12 residues. Germline V gives CDR1 SEHNR, CDR2 FQNEAQ (reference sequence). The CDR3 DNA is TGTGCCAGCAGCTCCGGAGCCGAGGGGCAGTACTTC. Amino acids: CASSSGAEGQYF.

This chain connects TRBV29-1 to TRBJ2-7; D not resolved. Per the germline V gene, CDR1 is SQVTM and CDR2 is ANQGSEA. The CDR3 runs to 13 residues. Trimming left V 4 bases short and J 6 bases short, with 16 bases between. CDR3 DNA sequence: TGCAGCGTTGTGCCCCCGGCTACCTCCGAGCAGTACTTC. Translation gives CSVVPPATSEQYF.

The chain links TRBV28 to TRBJ2-3, with 9 bases fitting TRBD2. V lost 6 bases and J lost 0; bases outside the gene matches: 4. The CDR3 runs to 15 residues. Germline V gene lookup returns CDR1 MDHEN and CDR2 SYDVKM. The DNA for the CDR3 is TGTGCCAGCAGCCAGGGACTAGCAAGCACAGATACGCAGTATTTT. This encodes CASSQGLASTDTQYF.

The chain links TRBV28 to TRBJ2-7, with D possibly being TRBD2 (6 bases). The CDR3 extends over 15 amino acids. V lost 2 bases and J lost 3, with 14 bases in between. The germline V gene has CDR1 MDHEN and CDR2 SYDVKM. CDR3 sequence reads: CASSLQTGGNYEQYF. CDR3 bases: TGTGCCAGCAGTTTACAAACCGGAGGGAACTACGAGCAGTACTTC.

The chain joins TRBV6-5 to TRBJ2-1, with TRBD1 matching over 7 bases. Germline values: CDR1 MNHEY, CDR2 SVGAGI. This CDR3 comprises 14 residues. V gave up 2 bases and J gave up 5 bases; unmatched junction bases: 3. The CDR3 DNA reads as TGTGCCAGCAGTTACCTTACAGGGGACAATGAGCAGTTCTTC. Its translation is CASSYLTGDNEQFF.

V is TRBV25-1 and J is TRBJ2-3; 9 bases match TRBD1. V gave up 4 bases and J gave up 2 bases; unmatched junction bases: 1. The CDR3 is 14 amino acids. Germline V lookup: CDR1 MGHDK, CDR2 SYGVNS. This chain's CDR3 is CASSGTGDTDTQYF. The CDR3 DNA is TGTGCCAGCAGTGGGACAGGGGACACAGATACGCAGTATTTT.

V is TRBV15 and J is TRBJ2-1; the match to TRBD2 covers 10 bases. The germline CDR1 and CDR2 sequences are LNHNV and YYDKDF (reference sequence). After removal of 0 bases from V and 0 bases from J, the junction contained 14 bases not matched to a gene. The CDR3 is made up of 21 amino acids. The CDR3 sequence is CATSRDLETSGKTSSYNEQFF. As DNA, the CDR3 is TGTGCCACCAGCAGAGATCTGGAAACTAGCGGGAAAACAAGCTCCTACAATGAGCAGTTCTTC.